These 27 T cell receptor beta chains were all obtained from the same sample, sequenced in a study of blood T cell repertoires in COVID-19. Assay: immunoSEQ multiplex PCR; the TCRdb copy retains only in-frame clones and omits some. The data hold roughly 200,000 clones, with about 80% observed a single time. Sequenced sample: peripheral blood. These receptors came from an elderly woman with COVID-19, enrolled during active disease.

Here the CDR3 reads CASSLAAPTVNTEAFF. CDR3 coding DNA: TGCGCCAGCAGCTTGGCGGCCCCAACAGTGAACACTGAAGCTTTCTTT. The chain has TRBV5-1 and TRBJ1-1; D gene uncertain. Trimming pared 0 bases from V and 0 bases from J, leaving 12 bases between. The V gene's germline CDR1 is SGHRS and CDR2 YFSETQ. This CDR3 comprises 16 residues. The variable domain in full, completed from reference TRBV5-1 and TRBJ1-1, reads KAGVTQTPRYLIKTRGQQVTLSCSPISGHRSVSWYQQTPGQGLQFLFEYFSETQRNKGNFPGRFSGRQFSNSRSEMNVSTLELGDSALYLCASSLAAPTVNTEAFFGQGTRLTVV.

Written as DNA, the CDR3 is TGTGCCAGCAGTTTGTGGACAACGAACACCGGGGAGCTGTTTTTT. Amino acid sequence: CASSLWTTNTGELFF. The rearrangement uses TRBV28 and TRBJ2-2; D is possibly TRBD1 (5 bases). Looked up from germline, CDR1 is MDHEN and CDR2 is SYDVKM. Trimming removed 3 bases from V and 0 bases from J, with 8 bases in between. The CDR3 is 15 amino acids.

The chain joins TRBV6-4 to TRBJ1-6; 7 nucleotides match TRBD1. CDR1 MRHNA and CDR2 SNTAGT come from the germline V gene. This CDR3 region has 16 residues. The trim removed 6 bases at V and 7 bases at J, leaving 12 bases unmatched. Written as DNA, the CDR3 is TGTGCCAGCAGAGAACAGGGGACGGGGCAAAATTCACCCCTCCACTTT. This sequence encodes CASREQGTGQNSPLHF.

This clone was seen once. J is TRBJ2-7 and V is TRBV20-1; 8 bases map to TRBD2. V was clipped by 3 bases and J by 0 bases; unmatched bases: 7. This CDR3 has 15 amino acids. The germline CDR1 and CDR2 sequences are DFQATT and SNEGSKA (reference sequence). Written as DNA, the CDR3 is TGCAGTGCTAGTCCAACTAGCGGACTCTCCTACGAGCAGTACTTC. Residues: CSASPTSGLSYEQYF.

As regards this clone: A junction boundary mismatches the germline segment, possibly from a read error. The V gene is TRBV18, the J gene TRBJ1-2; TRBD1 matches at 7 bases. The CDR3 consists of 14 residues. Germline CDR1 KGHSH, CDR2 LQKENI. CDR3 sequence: CASSSPGQPLSYTF. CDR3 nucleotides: TGTGCCAGCTCATCACCGGGACAGCCCCTTAGCTACACCTTC. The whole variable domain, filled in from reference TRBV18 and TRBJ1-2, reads NAGVMQNPRHLVRRRGQEARLRCSPMKGHSHVYWYRQLPEEGLKFMVYLQKENIIDESGMPKERFSAEFPKEGPSILRIQQVVRGDSAAYFCASSSPGQPLSYTFGSGTRLTVV.

CDR3 nucleotide sequence: TGTGCCAGCAGCGTCACCACCGGGACTAGCGGGTTCTTC. As protein: CASSVTTGTSGFF. The chain has TRBV3-1 (or the pseudogene TRBV3-2) and TRBJ2-1; 11 bases match TRBD2. The CDR3 is 13 residues long. V lost 5 bases, J lost 15 bases, and 9 bases stayed unmatched. The germline V gene encodes CDR1 LGHDT and CDR2 YNNKEL (reference sequence).

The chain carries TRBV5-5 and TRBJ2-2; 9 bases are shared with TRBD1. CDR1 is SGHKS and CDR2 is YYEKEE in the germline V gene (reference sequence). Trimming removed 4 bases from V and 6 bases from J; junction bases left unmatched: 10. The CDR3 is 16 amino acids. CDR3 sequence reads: CASSNRDRVRAGELFF. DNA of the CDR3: TGTGCCAGCAGCAACCGGGACAGGGTCAGAGCCGGGGAGCTGTTTTTT.

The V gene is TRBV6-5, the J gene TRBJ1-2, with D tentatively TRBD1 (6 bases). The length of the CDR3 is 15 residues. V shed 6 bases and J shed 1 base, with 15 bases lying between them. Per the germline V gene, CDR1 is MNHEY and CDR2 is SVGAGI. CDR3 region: CASSATGLYNYGYTF. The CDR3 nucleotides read TGTGCCAGCAGCGCAACAGGGCTGTATAACTATGGCTACACCTTC.

CDR3: CASSIDPGTSLQSGYTF. The CDR3 region has the DNA TGTGCCAGTAGTATAGATCCCGGGACATCCTTACAATCGGGCTACACCTTC. The genes are TRBV19 and TRBJ1-2, with a weak D call TRBD1 (6 bases). Trimming shortened V by 0 bases and J by 8 bases, and 22 bases separated the two germline ends. CDR3 size: 17 residues. The germline V gene has CDR1 LNHDA and CDR2 SQIVND (reference sequence).

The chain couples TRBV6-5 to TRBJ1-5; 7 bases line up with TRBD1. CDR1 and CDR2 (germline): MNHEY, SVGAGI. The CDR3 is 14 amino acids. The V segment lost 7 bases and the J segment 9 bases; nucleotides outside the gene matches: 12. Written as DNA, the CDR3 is TGTGCCAGCACCCTTAGACAGGGCCGGGGGCCCCAGCATTTT. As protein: CASTLRQGRGPQHF.

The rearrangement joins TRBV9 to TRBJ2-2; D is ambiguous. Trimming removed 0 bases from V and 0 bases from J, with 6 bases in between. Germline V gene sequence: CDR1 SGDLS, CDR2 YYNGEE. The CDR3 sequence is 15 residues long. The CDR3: CASSVARTNTGELFF. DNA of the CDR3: TGTGCCAGCAGCGTAGCCAGGACGAACACCGGGGAGCTGTTTTTT.

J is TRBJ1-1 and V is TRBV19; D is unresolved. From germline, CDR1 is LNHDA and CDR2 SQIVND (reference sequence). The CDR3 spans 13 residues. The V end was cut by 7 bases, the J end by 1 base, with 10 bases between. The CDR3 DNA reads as TGTGCCAGTACTCATCAGGAGAACACTGAAGCTTTCTTT. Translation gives CASTHQENTEAFF.

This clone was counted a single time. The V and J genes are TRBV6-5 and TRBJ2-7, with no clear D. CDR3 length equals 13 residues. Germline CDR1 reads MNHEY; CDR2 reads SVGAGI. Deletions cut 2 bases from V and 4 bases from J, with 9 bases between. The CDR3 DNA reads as TGTGCCAGCAGTTACCCCCCCTCTTACGAGCAGTACTTC. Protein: CASSYPPSYEQYF.

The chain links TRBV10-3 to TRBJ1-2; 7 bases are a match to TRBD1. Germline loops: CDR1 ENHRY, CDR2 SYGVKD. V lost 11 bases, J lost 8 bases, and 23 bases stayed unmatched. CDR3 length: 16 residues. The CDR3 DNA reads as TGTGCCTCCAGGGGGTCCGCGGGCCTAGGGGATAGGGGCTACACCTTC. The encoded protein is CASRGSAGLGDRGYTF.

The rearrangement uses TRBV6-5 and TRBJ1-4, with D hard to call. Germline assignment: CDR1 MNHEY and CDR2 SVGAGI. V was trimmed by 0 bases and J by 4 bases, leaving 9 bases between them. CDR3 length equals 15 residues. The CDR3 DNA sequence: TGTGCCAGCAGTTACTCCGCCCGGGGTAATGAAAAACTGTTTTTT. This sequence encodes CASSYSARGNEKLFF.

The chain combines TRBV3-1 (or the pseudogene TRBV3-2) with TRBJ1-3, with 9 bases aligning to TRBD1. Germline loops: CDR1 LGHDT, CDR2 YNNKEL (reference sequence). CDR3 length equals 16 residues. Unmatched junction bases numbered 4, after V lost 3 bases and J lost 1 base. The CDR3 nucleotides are TGTGCCAGCAGCCAGGGGACAGGGAAGTCTGGAAACACCATATATTTT. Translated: CASSQGTGKSGNTIYF.

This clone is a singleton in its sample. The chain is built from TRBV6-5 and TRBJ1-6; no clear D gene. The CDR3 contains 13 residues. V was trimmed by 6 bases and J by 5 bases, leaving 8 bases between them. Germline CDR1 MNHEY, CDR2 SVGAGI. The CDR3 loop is CASRAGNNSPLHF. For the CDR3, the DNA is TGTGCCAGCAGAGCCGGTAATAATTCACCCCTCCACTTT.

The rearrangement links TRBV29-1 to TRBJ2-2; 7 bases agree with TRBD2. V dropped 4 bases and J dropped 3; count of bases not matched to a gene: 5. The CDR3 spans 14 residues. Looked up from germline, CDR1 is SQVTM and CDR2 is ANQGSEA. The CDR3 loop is CSVGGGVDTGELFF. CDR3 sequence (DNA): TGCAGCGTTGGCGGGGGTGTGGACACCGGGGAGCTGTTTTTT.

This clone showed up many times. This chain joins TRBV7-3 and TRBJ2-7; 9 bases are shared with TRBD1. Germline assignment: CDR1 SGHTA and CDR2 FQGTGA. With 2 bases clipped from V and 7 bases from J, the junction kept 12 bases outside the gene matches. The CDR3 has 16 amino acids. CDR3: CASSLGPGQGEVEQYF. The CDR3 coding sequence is TGTGCCAGCAGCTTAGGGCCGGGACAGGGTGAAGTAGAGCAGTACTTC.

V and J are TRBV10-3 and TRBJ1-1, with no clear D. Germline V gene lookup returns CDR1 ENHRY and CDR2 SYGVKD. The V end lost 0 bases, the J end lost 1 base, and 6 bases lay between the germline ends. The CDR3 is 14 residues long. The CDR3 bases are TGTGCCATCAGTGAGTCTCTGGCGAACACTGAAGCTTTCTTT. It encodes CAISESLANTEAFF.

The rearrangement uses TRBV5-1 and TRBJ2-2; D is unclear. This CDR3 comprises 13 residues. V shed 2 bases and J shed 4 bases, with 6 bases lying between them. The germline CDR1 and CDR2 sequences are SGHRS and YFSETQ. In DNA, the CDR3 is TGCGCCAGCAGCTTTTCCCTCACCGGGGAGCTGTTTTTT. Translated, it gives CASSFSLTGELFF.

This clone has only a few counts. The CDR3 sequence is CASSRRGLREAFF. DNA for the CDR3: TGTGCCAGCAGCCGCAGGGGGCTAAGGGAAGCTTTCTTT. The J gene is TRBJ1-1, the V gene TRBV5-6; 8 positions agree with TRBD1. Germline assignment: CDR1 SGHDT and CDR2 YYEEEE. The V and J ends lost 4 bases and 8 bases, in that order; junction bases with no gene match: 7. The CDR3 has 13 residues.

The CDR3 spells CASRFQGGRTDTQYF. The CDR3 region has the DNA TGTGCCAGCAGATTCCAGGGAGGGCGCACAGATACGCAGTATTTT. The gene calls are TRBV28 and TRBJ2-3; 7 bases fit TRBD2. Germline assignment: CDR1 MDHEN and CDR2 SYDVKM. The CDR3 has 15 amino acids. V lost 6 bases, J lost 1 base, and 7 bases stayed unmatched.

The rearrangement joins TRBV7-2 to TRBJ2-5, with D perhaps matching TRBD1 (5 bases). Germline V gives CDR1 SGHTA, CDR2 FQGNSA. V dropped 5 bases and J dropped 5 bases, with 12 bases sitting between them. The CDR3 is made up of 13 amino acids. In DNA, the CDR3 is TGTGCCAGCAGCGCAAACTACAGGGAGACCCAGTACTTC. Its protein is CASSANYRETQYF.

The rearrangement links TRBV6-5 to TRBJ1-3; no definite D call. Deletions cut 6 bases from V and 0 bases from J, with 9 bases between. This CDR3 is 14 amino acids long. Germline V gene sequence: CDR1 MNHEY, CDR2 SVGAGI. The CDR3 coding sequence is TGTGCCAGCAGCTTCGGGGTCTCTGGAAACACCATATATTTT. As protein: CASSFGVSGNTIYF.

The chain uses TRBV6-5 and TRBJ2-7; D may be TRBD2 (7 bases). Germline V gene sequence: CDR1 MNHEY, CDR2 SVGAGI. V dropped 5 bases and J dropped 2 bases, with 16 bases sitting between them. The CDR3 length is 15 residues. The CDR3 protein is CASSRGGVETYEQYF. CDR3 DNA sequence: TGTGCCAGCAGTAGGGGGGGGGTAGAGACCTACGAGCAGTACTTC.

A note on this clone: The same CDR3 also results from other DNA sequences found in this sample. Here the CDR3 DNA reads TGTGCCAGCAGTGGAACAGGGGGCTCCGGAAACACCATATATTTT. Its protein is CASSGTGGSGNTIYF. This chain connects TRBV2 to TRBJ1-3, with 9 positions matching TRBD1. Unmatched junction bases numbered 5, after V lost 4 bases and J lost 4 bases. The CDR3 is 15 residues long. Germline-derived CDR1 and CDR2 are SNHLY and FYNNEI.